This TCR beta chain was sequenced during a study of cytomegalovirus exposure and HLA in healthy donors. For the study at large: An earlier analysis found around 100 million unique TCR beta sequences from around 180 million T cells. Notes on the study in general: TCR beta V segments were, for the most part, productive about 87% or about 30% of the time in an earlier analysis. TCR beta V- and J-gene trimming was later associated with a missense DCLRE1C variant.

The donors were healthy bone marrow donors. PCR employed 60 Vbeta and 13 Jbeta primers. The assay was immunoSEQ multiplex PCR, and TCRdb's table has in-frame clones only and misses some. The sample carries roughly 250,000 clones, almost 85% recorded once. With regard to this clone: What it binds is unknown.

The sequenced sample was PBMCs. The sequence was obtained from a middle-aged woman in good health and CMV-seropositive.

CDR3 region: CASSTWTVKSYGYTF. CDR3 bases: TGTGCCAGCAGCACCTGGACAGTGAAAAGCTATGGCTACACCTTC. V gene TRBV7-9 combines with J gene TRBJ1-2; TRBD1 is a possible D gene (6 bases). In germline, CDR1 is SEHNR, CDR2 FQNEAQ (reference sequence). The V end was cut by 5 bases, the J end by 4 bases, with 17 bases between. The CDR3 spans 15 residues.